This TCR beta chain originates from a study of cytomegalovirus exposure and HLA in healthy donors. Study context: A preliminary data release comprised 80 million to 95 million unique TCRs obtained from HLA-typed donors. Genotyping of 400 or so donors showed that 80% to 90% belonged to the Caucasian-associated ancestry cluster.

With 60 Vbeta and 13 Jbeta primers, the PCR was carried out. Produced via immunoSEQ multiplex PCR; TCRdb's table is partial and in-frame only. The sample has about 120,000 clones; roughly three fifths are singletons. CDR1 MNHEY and CDR2 SVGAGI come from the germline V gene. V was pared by 2 bases and J by 5 bases, with 10 bases between. The CDR3 runs 14 residues. Source material: PBMCs. The gene calls are TRBV6-5 and TRBJ2-4, with D perhaps matching TRBD1 (5 bases). The TCR originated in a woman aged 40 to 50 in good health and CMV-seropositive. For the CDR3, the DNA is TGTGCCAGCAGTTACGCGCAGGGTCAAAACATTCAGTACTTC. Translation: CASSYAQGQNIQYF.